The text below deals with one T cell receptor (beta chain). Its antigen is unidentified. This record comes from a study of Ad26.COV2.S vaccination and SARS-CoV-2 variants. The CDR3 runs to 15 residues. V was pared by 0 bases and J by 4 bases, with 13 bases between. Germline V CDR1 and CDR2: MGHRA, YSYEKL. Here immunoSEQ multiplex PCR was the method, and the copy in TCRdb shows in-frame clones only, minus some. The sample consists of hundreds of thousands of clones, approximately 87% of them appearing once. Study results and limitations: Breadth and depth estimates from TCRs may understate total T cell responses. Vaccine recipients showed a spike-specific TCR breadth that was higher than in placebo recipients. Reported post-vaccination CD8+ and CD4+ T cell responses to spike showed substantial breadth.

The treatment is: some 20 received Ad26.COV2.S at low or high dose, single or two shots; 5 received placebo; per-sample allocation not given. Sample collection was performed on day 63 after the first vaccine or placebo injection. The sequences come from peripheral blood, collected in a trial of Ad26.COV2.S vaccine versus placebo. The V gene is TRBV4-1, the J gene TRBJ2-7; tentative D call: TRBD2 (7 bases). The receptor comes from a person aged 18-60 years who received the Ad26.COV2.S COVID-19 vaccine or a placebo. The CDR3: CASSQDTGGAYEQYF. Here the CDR3 DNA reads TGCGCCAGCAGCCAAGATACGGGGGGCGCGTACGAGCAGTACTTC.